The sequence of this T cell receptor (beta chain) was determined in a study of shared clonotypes between healthy human individuals. Findings and limits, study-wide: Few donors limited the genetic and exposure-history diversity represented. Sequencing depth was a factor that was expected to affect clonotype sharing among donors.

Per the authors' pipeline: ImmunoSEQ output lacked quality scores and full-length reads, limiting matched filtering. Using immunoSEQ multiplex PCR, the repertoire was profiled, and TCRdb retains in-frame clones only, with some absent. V and J calls and clone size are given by that table; D and trimming were obtained from the DNA. The table includes approximately 2.3 million clones, just over 90% detected once. As concerns this clone: Its target is unknown.

The source is a man younger than 35 in good health. Some clones in this sample may be carry-over from other donors' samples. Sequencing was done on a sample of naive CD4+ T cells from PBMCs. This sample's subset: CD45RA+ positively selected.

The CDR3 nucleotides are TGTGCCAGCAGTGACCAATTAGTTGGTTTCGGCAATGAGCAGTTCTTC. It specifies CASSDQLVGFGNEQFF. J is TRBJ2-1 and V is TRBV6-1; no reliable D call. Trimming left V 3 bases short and J 6 bases short, with 18 bases between. Germline V gene sequence: CDR1 MNHNS, CDR2 SASEGT. The CDR3 loop spans 16 amino acids.